This T cell receptor (beta chain) was sequenced in a study of cytomegalovirus exposure and HLA in healthy donors. The overall study: Falling in the Caucasian-associated ancestry cluster were roughly 86% of 398 genotyped donors.

Overall study findings and caveats: High specificity and sensitivity for cytomegalovirus status were reported for the classifier.

V was pared by 3 bases and J by 6 bases, with 7 bases between. The CDR3 length is 12 residues. Germline V gives CDR1 KGHSH, CDR2 LQKENI. Concerning this clone itself: Antigen: not known.

Use of 60 Vbeta and 13 Jbeta primers characterized the PCR. Clones were read by immunoSEQ multiplex PCR, and TCRdb kept only the in-frame ones, dropping some. The data show roughly 140,000 clones, with 65% to 85% seen just once and nearly 3.5% held by the top ten. The J gene is TRBJ2-3, the V gene TRBV18; possibly TRBD2 for D (5 bases). The source material was PBMCs. This receptor was identified in a male donor in good health and CMV-seronegative. CDR3 sequence reads: CASSPPGDTQYF. Written as DNA, the CDR3 is TGTGCCAGCTCACCGCCGGGGGATACGCAGTATTTT.